This T cell receptor beta chain is from a study of T-cell memory formation after mild COVID-19. Study-wide findings and caveats: Contracting clones, day 15 to 85, had balanced CD4/CD8, and later expanders favored CD4+.

TCRdb called the 5' RACE reads again in MiXCR, with one record for every CDR3 protein. The sample records about 340,000 distinct CDR3 sequences, under 15% being singletons. V dropped 0 bases and J dropped 5 bases, with 14 bases sitting between them. This CDR3 region has 15 residues. In germline, CDR1 is SGDLS, CDR2 YYNGEE. About this clonotype: Its antigen is as yet unknown.

The sequenced sample was PBMCs or a T cell subset sorted from them (not recorded which). V is TRBV9 and J is TRBJ2-5; D is perhaps TRBD2 (6 bases). This receptor was obtained from a man younger than 30 who had mild COVID-19 (a few samples of this study predate the infection). Cell type and time point are not known. CDR3 sequence reads: CASSVAKEGLETQYF. CDR3 sequence (DNA): TGTGCCAGCAGCGTAGCTAAGGAGGGGTTGGAGACCCAGTACTTC.